The clone carrying this T cell receptor (beta chain) was picked up a small number of times. Its target is unknown. Method: immunoSEQ multiplex PCR; TCRdb's copy keeps in-frame clones and lacks some. The sample yields around 17,000 clones, about 85% seen once. V lost 4 bases and J 0 bases, leaving 25 bases between the germline ends. The V gene's germline CDR1 is MNHGY and CDR2 SAAAGT. This CDR3 has 21 residues. The record originates from a study of T cell clonotyping in hematopoietic cell transplantation. Findings and caveats of the study: CD4 and CD8 repertoire contributions could not be separated without sorting.

This sequence was found in a male patient aged 55 to 70 who had an allogeneic stem cell transplant from a related donor, so the T cells may come from the graft donor. Some clones in this sample may be carry-over from other donors' samples. Sequenced material: PBMCs, taken 100 days after allogeneic stem cell transplant. The J gene is TRBJ1-6, the V gene TRBV6-8; D remains ambiguous. In nucleotides, the CDR3 is TGTGCCAGCAGTTTTGTTTATCGTCCTAGGTCCTCTGCCTCCTATAATTCACCCCTCCACTTT. This gives the protein CASSFVYRPRSSASYNSPLHF.